These 8 T cell receptor beta chains share one sample of origin, sequenced in a study of tumor-infiltrating lymphocytes in primary liver carcinoma. With around 500 ng total RNA as template and a constant-region primer, TCR beta cDNA was made. Slightly modified ARM-PCR with three nested multiplex PCR rounds yielded TCR beta libraries. Running around 10 cycles apiece, the first two PCR rounds relied on TRBV1-TRBV30 forward primers together with a C-beta reverse primer. TCRdb reanalysed the multiplex PCR reads using MiXCR and keeps one entry per CDR3 protein. The sample lists fewer than 400,000 distinct CDR3 sequences; around three fifths were seen once. Germline DNA was also extracted, and blood RNA was taken from unsorted whole blood. What was sequenced was peripheral blood. These receptors were taken from a woman aged 25 to 39 with primary liver carcinoma and hepatitis B virus infection.

This clonotype was counted ten times or more. The chain uses TRBV29-1 and TRBJ2-7; perhaps TRBD1 as D (5 bases). Trimming took 5 bases from V and 6 from J, leaving 17 bases between them. CDR1 and CDR2 (germline): SQVTM, ANQGSEA. The CDR3 contains 13 residues. This CDR3 reads CSVQQDPRGEQYF. In nucleotides, the CDR3 is TGCAGCGTTCAACAGGACCCTAGAGGCGAGCAGTACTTC.

The V and J genes are TRBV11-2 and TRBJ2-3; a possible D gene is TRBD1 (5 bases). Trimming took 8 bases from V and 1 from J, leaving 19 bases between them. The CDR3 totals 16 residues. Looked up from germline, CDR1 is SGHAT and CDR2 is FQNNGV. The chain's CDR3 is CASGSGWTPGTDTQYF. The CDR3 region has the DNA TGTGCCAGCGGCTCCGGGTGGACACCAGGCACAGATACGCAGTATTTT.

This clonotype was observed at least ten times. The V call is TRBV29-1, the J call TRBJ1-5; maybe TRBD1 (5 bases). The CDR3 runs 13 residues. Germline CDR1 reads SQVTM; CDR2 reads ANQGSEA. The V end lost 4 bases, the J end lost 3 bases, and 10 bases lay between the germline ends. CDR3 bases: TGCAGCGTTGCGGAGACAGTCAATCAGCCCCAGCATTTT. It is translated as CSVAETVNQPQHF. Supplemented by reference TRBV29-1 and TRBJ1-5, the full variable domain reads SAVISQKPSRDICQRGTSLTIQCQVDSQVTMMFWYRQQPGQSLTLIATANQGSEATYESGFVIDKFPISRPNLTFSTLTVSNMSPEDSSIYLCSVAETVNQPQHFGDGTRLSIL.

For this clonotype: Just one base apart from a much larger clone, this may be a read error. The V call is TRBV12-3 or TRBV12-4, the J call TRBJ1-5; 9 bases agree with TRBD1. The CDR3 length is 18 residues. CDR3 in DNA: TGTGCCAGCAGTTCCGGGACAGGGAGGGTAAATAGCAATCGGCCCCAGCATTTT. Amino acids: CASSSGTGRVNSNRPQHF.

The sample holds many counts of this clonotype. The V and J genes are TRBV4-2 and TRBJ2-1, with 7 positions matching TRBD2. Germline lookup yields CDR1 LGHNA and CDR2 YNFKEQ. The CDR3 has 16 amino acids. V shed 0 bases and J 10 bases; nucleotides not matched to a gene: 12. CDR3 coding DNA: TGTGCCAGCAGCCAAGACCAGCGGGAACTGGGGGAGGAGCAGTTCTTC. It is translated as CASSQDQRELGEEQFF.

The chain uses TRBV29-1 and TRBJ2-1, with D maybe TRBD2 (7 bases). CDR1 and CDR2 (germline): SQVTM, ANQGSEA. CDR3 length: 12 amino acids. V lost 6 bases to trimming and J lost 6 bases, with 12 bases between them. The CDR3 loop reads CSVEGGSNEQFF. In DNA form, the CDR3 reads TGCAGCGTAGAGGGGGGGTCCAATGAGCAGTTCTTC.

Note on this clonotype: The junction does not match germline at one end; this may be a read error. CDR3 sequence (DNA): TGTGCCAGCAGTTACGGTCGCGGAGGCTCCTTCGAGCACTACTTC. Encoded protein: CASSYGRGGSFEHYF. The chain employs TRBV6-5 and TRBJ2-7; weak D call: TRBD2 (5 bases). Germline V gives CDR1 MNHEY, CDR2 SVGAGI. This CDR3 is built from 15 residues.

Comments on this clonotype: Its ends do not fully match the called genes, so a read error is possible. The chain has TRBV4-2 and TRBJ2-7, with 10 positions matching TRBD2. The germline V gene encodes CDR1 LGHNA and CDR2 YNFKEQ. CDR3 size: 17 residues. DNA for the CDR3: TGTGCCGGCAGCCAAGGAACAAGCGGGAGGGCTGGTTACGAGCAGTACTTC. Protein product: CAGSQGTSGRAGYEQYF.